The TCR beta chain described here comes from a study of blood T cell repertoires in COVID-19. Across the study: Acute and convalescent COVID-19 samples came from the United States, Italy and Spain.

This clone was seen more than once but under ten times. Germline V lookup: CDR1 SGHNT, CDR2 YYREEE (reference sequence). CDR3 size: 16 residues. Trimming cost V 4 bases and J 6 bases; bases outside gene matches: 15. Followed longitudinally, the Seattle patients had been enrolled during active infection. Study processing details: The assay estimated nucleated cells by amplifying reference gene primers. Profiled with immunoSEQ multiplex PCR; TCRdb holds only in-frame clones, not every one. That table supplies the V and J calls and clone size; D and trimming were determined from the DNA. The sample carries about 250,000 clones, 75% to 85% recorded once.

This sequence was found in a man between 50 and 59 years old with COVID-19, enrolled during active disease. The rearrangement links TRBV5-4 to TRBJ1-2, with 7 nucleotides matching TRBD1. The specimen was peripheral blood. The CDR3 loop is CASSLDRLFITDGYTF. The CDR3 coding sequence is TGTGCCAGCAGCCTGGACAGGCTCTTCATTACGGATGGCTACACCTTC.